This entry lists 14 T cell receptor beta chains sequenced from one sample in a study of OX40 agonist ivuxolimab in advanced cancers. Generated by immunoSEQ multiplex PCR, the TCRdb table keeps only in-frame clones and is missing some. The sample carries fewer than 75,000 clones, around 82% recorded once. Here the sequenced sample was CD4+ or CD8+ T cells sorted from blood, taken in a trial of the OX40 agonist ivuxolimab. These receptors were taken from an adult with an advanced solid tumor such as melanoma, head and neck, liver or kidney cancer.

V gene TRBV7-3 combines with J gene TRBJ2-1; D not certain. This CDR3 region has 15 residues. In germline, CDR1 is SGHTA, CDR2 FQGTGA. V lost 2 bases, J lost 4 bases, and 12 bases lay in between. CDR3 nucleotide sequence: TGTGCCAGCAGCTTAGGCGGCGTCTCGTACAATGAGCAGTTCTTC. Translation gives CASSLGGVSYNEQFF. Combining the CDR3 with reference TRBV7-3 and TRBJ2-1 gives the whole variable domain GAGVSQTPSNKVTEKGKYVELRCDPISGHTALYWYRQSLGQGPEFLIYFQGTGAADDSGLPNDRFFAVRPEGSVSTLKIQRTERGDSAVYLCASSLGGVSYNEQFFGPGTRLTVL.

This chain uses TRBV19 with TRBJ2-2; TRBD1 is a possible D gene (6 bases). Germline CDR1 and CDR2: LNHDA and SQIVND (reference sequence). V was clipped by 6 bases and J by 5 bases, with 10 bases between them. The CDR3 loop spans 13 amino acids. The CDR3 loop is CASRVRGTGELFF. Here the CDR3 DNA reads TGTGCCAGTAGGGTTAGGGGGACCGGGGAGCTGTTTTTT.

This clone was recorded a few times. The chain employs TRBV6-6 and TRBJ1-2, with unresolved D. There are 15 residues in the CDR3. Germline loops: CDR1 MNHNY, CDR2 SVGAGI (reference sequence). V was pared by 4 bases and J by 4 bases, with 16 bases between. CDR3 coding DNA: TGTGCCAGCAGTTTAGCAGCTGGTTATGGCTATGGCTACACCTTC. Residues: CASSLAAGYGYGYTF.

V gene TRBV2 combines with J gene TRBJ2-1; TRBD2 agrees at 15 bases. The germline V gene has CDR1 SNHLY and CDR2 FYNNEI. The J segment lost 5 bases and the V segment lost 7 bases, leaving 15 bases of the junction unmatched. The CDR3 length is 19 residues. The CDR3 sequence is CASIPGLAGGGSLDNEQFF. CDR3 in DNA: TGTGCCAGCATCCCGGGACTAGCGGGAGGAGGTAGTCTGGACAATGAGCAGTTCTTC.

The V and J genes are TRBV29-1 and TRBJ2-7; TRBD2 might be the D (5 bases). The CDR3 is 11 residues long. Germline V gene lookup returns CDR1 SQVTM and CDR2 ANQGSEA. Here the CDR3 reads CSVTGSCEQYV. CDR3 sequence (DNA): TGCAGCGTGACGGGATCCTGCGAGCAGTACGTC.

V usage is TRBV23-1 and J usage is TRBJ2-7, with D hard to call. TRBV23-1 is assigned to the ORF class and has an uncertain function. CDR3 length equals 16 residues. Trimming removed 0 bases at V and 6 bases at J, with 18 bases between. This CDR3 is CASSQSVGQVVGEQYF. The DNA for the CDR3 is TGCGCCAGCAGTCAATCAGTCGGTCAAGTTGTCGGCGAGCAGTACTTC.

The rearrangement links TRBV6-1 to TRBJ1-5, with TRBD1 as a possible D gene (6 bases). Deletions cut 10 bases from V and 7 bases from J, with 17 bases between. Germline CDR1 is MNHNS and CDR2 is SASEGT. The CDR3 has 13 amino acids. CDR3 nucleotides: TGTGCCACCCAGCAGGGGTACGAACAGCCCCAGCATTTT. Translating gives CATQQGYEQPQHF.

This clone has more than one count but fewer than ten. V is TRBV9 and J is TRBJ1-2, with a tentative D call TRBD1 (5 bases). The CDR3 is made up of 16 amino acids. Deletions cut 6 bases from V and 1 base from J, with 19 bases between. CDR1 and CDR2 from the germline V gene are SGDLS and YYNGEE. The CDR3 loop reads CASTVEAADINYGYTF. The CDR3 region has the DNA TGTGCCAGCACCGTCGAGGCGGCGGACATTAACTATGGCTACACCTTC.

The CDR3: CASSWVRGETQYF. The CDR3 nucleotides read TGTGCCAGCAGTTGGGTACGGGGGGAGACCCAGTACTTC. The V gene is TRBV2, the J gene TRBJ2-5; D might be TRBD2 (6 bases). Germline V gene lookup returns CDR1 SNHLY and CDR2 FYNNEI. The CDR3 sequence is 13 residues long. V shed 5 bases and J shed 5 bases, with 12 bases lying between them. The full variable domain, rest sourced from reference TRBV2 and TRBJ2-5, is EPEVTQTPSHQVTQMGQEVILRCVPISNHLYFYWYRQILGQKVEFLVSFYNNEISEKSEIFDDQFSVERPDGSNFTLKIRSTKLEDSAMYFCASSWVRGETQYFGPGTRLLVL.

V usage is TRBV5-1 and J usage is TRBJ1-1, with TRBD1 matching 9 bases. The CDR3 runs 14 residues. V was pared by 4 bases and J by 3 bases, with 4 bases of the junction left unmatched. Germline V lookup: CDR1 SGHRS, CDR2 YFSETQ. The CDR3 spells CASSVGQGDTEAFF. As DNA, the CDR3 is TGCGCCAGCAGCGTGGGACAGGGCGACACTGAAGCTTTCTTT. The whole variable domain, remainder taken from reference TRBV5-1 and TRBJ1-1, is KAGVTQTPRYLIKTRGQQVTLSCSPISGHRSVSWYQQTPGQGLQFLFEYFSETQRNKGNFPGRFSGRQFSNSRSEMNVSTLELGDSALYLCASSVGQGDTEAFFGQGTRLTVV.

The chain joins TRBV15 to TRBJ2-4; possible D gene TRBD1, 6 bases. CDR3 length equals 14 residues. The germline V gene encodes CDR1 LNHNV and CDR2 YYDKDF (reference sequence). Trimming removed 0 bases at V and 4 bases at J, with 7 bases between. The CDR3 DNA reads TGTGCCACCAGCAGAGATCAGGGGAAAAACATTCAGTACTTC. It encodes CATSRDQGKNIQYF.

This chain connects TRBV18 to TRBJ2-5; D not resolved. V was shortened by 2 bases and J by 1 base, with 8 bases between the two germline ends. CDR3 length: 14 residues. Germline values: CDR1 KGHSH, CDR2 LQKENI. The CDR3 here is CASSPSSPQETQYF. The CDR3 DNA is TGTGCCAGCTCACCATCTTCCCCCCAAGAGACCCAGTACTTC.

This chain connects TRBV2 to TRBJ2-3; possible D gene TRBD1, 6 bases. The V end was cut by 7 bases, the J end by 2 bases, with 22 bases between. CDR1 and CDR2 from the germline V gene are SNHLY and FYNNEI. This CDR3 comprises 17 residues. The CDR3 reads CASMQGRGRVVTDTQYF. CDR3 DNA: TGTGCCAGCATGCAGGGGAGAGGGCGGGTCGTCACAGATACGCAGTATTTT.

The V and J genes are TRBV29-1 and TRBJ1-2; D is perhaps TRBD1 (5 bases). This CDR3 contains 11 residues. Trimming shortened V by 2 bases and J by 6 bases, and 7 bases separated the two germline ends. CDR1 is SQVTM, CDR2 ANQGSEA, per germline. CDR3 residues: CSVEMGDGYTF. CDR3 bases: TGCAGCGTTGAAATGGGGGATGGCTACACCTTC.